A selection of T cell receptor beta chains follows, all from one sample in a study of radiotherapy plus CTLA-4 blockade in lung cancer. Produced via immunoSEQ multiplex PCR; TCRdb's table is partial and in-frame only. The sample consists of more than 90,000 clones, roughly 74% of them appearing once. The starting material was peripheral blood, obtained from a patient treated with radiotherapy plus ipilimumab. These receptors came from a human donor with non-small cell lung cancer who had a partial response to radiotherapy plus ipilimumab. Both conserved end residues are part of each CDR3. The D gene is left open where the match is weak. Size is stated for part of the rows, as once, few or many counts, or as a class when the clone is expanded.

CDR3: CATSRETFANNYNEQFF
DNA: TGTGCCACCAGCAGAGAGACATTTGCGAACAATTACAATGAGCAGTTCTTC
size: .
J: TRBJ2-1
V: TRBV15
D: .

CDR3: CASSATTSTGGSNEKLFF
DNA: TGTGCCAGCAGCGCTACTACTTCTACAGGGGGGTCTAATGAAAAACTGTTTTTT
size: .
J: TRBJ1-4
V: TRBV9
D: TRBD1

CDR3: CASSEGGFRETQYF
DNA: TGCGCCAGTTCGGAGGGGGGGTTCAGGGAGACCCAGTACTTC
size: .
J: TRBJ2-5
V: TRBV5-1
D: .

CDR3: CASSPRSAGQPQHF
DNA: TGTGCCAGCAGCCCCCGTAGTGCGGGGCAGCCCCAGCATTTT
size: .
J: TRBJ1-5
V: TRBV9
D: .

CDR3: CASSPGSGSIYGYTF
DNA: TGTGCCAGCAGCCCCGGATCGGGTAGTATCTATGGCTACACCTTC
size: .
J: TRBJ1-2
V: TRBV11-2
D: .

CDR3: CASSPLGEAGGEQFF
DNA: TGTGCCAGCAGCCCCCTGGGGGAAGCGGGAGGGGAGCAGTTCTTC
size: .
J: TRBJ2-1
V: TRBV7-2
D: TRBD2

CDR3: CASSSTSGSNEQFF
DNA: TGTGCCAGCAGTTCAACCTCAGGGTCCAATGAGCAGTTCTTC
size: few
J: TRBJ2-1
V: TRBV28
D: .

CDR3: CSDRTSGSSYNEQFF
DNA: TGCAGCGATAGGACTAGCGGGAGCTCTTACAATGAGCAGTTCTTC
size: .
J: TRBJ2-1
V: TRBV29-1
D: TRBD2

CDR3: CASSLAWGGAGNEQFF
DNA: TGCGCCAGCAGCTTGGCCTGGGGGGGGGCGGGAAATGAGCAGTTCTTC
size: .
J: TRBJ2-1
V: TRBV5-1
D: .

CDR3: CASSAGFNQPQHF
DNA: TGTGCCAGCAGTGCAGGGTTCAATCAGCCCCAGCATTTT
size: .
J: TRBJ1-5
V: TRBV2
D: .

CDR3: CASRRDTGELTEAFF
DNA: TGTGCCAGCAGAAGAGATACCGGGGAGCTCACTGAAGCTTTCTTT
size: .
J: TRBJ1-1
V: TRBV27
D: .